This record concerns one TCR beta chain sequence. Following a re-call of the 5' RACE reads, TCRdb has one entry per CDR3 protein and lacks DNA. This listing includes 550,000 to 600,000 distinct CDR3 sequences. Per germline, CDR1 SQVTM and CDR2 ANQGSEA. The CDR3 length is 15 residues. This sample was taken from a study of T cells expressing NK-cell markers. Study-level background: One of the eight sequenced donors was seronegative, whereas the other seven were HCMV-seropositive.

Sequencing was carried out using blood T cells: a sorted CD56 or NKG2C T cell subset, CD4+ or CD8+ T cells, or bulk PBMC T cells (not recorded which). This clonotype originated in a man between 18 and 29 years old in good health. This chain uses TRBV29-1 with TRBJ2-6; the D gene TCRdb calls, TRBD1, cannot be checked with no DNA. CDR3 loop: CSAGGGGFGANVLTF.